This TCR beta chain was captured by sequencing in a study of regulatory T cells in long-lasting Graves disease. For TCR beta, libraries came from iRepertoire HTBI primers and Arm-PCR of CDR3 regions. TCRdb fed the multiplex PCR reads into MiXCR, producing one record per CDR3 protein. The repertoire holds about 430,000 distinct CDR3 sequences, with 15% as singletons. Time point meaning: newly diagnosed GD, antithyroid drugs for less than 3 months. From PBMCs, RNA was extracted and then used to make the TCR library. The CDR3 has 14 residues. Germline V gene sequence: CDR1 DFQATT, CDR2 SNEGSKA (reference sequence). After removal of 5 bases from V and 8 bases from J, the junction contained 10 bases not matched to a gene. These same data were also listed under a study on T cells in Graves' hyperthyroidism and ophthalmopathy. That study adds: The HTBI primer set drove a first-round RT-PCR of the TCR CDR3.

The input for sequencing was peripheral blood mononuclear cells (PBMCs), taken at new diagnosis, from a patient treated with antithyroid drugs. The V call is TRBV20-1, the J call TRBJ2-1, with TRBD2 matching over 9 bases. The sequence was collected from a middle-aged woman with Graves disease. The CDR3 is CSAASAGGVDEQFF. The CDR3 nucleotides read TGCAGTGCTGCTAGTGCGGGAGGGGTCGATGAGCAGTTCTTC.